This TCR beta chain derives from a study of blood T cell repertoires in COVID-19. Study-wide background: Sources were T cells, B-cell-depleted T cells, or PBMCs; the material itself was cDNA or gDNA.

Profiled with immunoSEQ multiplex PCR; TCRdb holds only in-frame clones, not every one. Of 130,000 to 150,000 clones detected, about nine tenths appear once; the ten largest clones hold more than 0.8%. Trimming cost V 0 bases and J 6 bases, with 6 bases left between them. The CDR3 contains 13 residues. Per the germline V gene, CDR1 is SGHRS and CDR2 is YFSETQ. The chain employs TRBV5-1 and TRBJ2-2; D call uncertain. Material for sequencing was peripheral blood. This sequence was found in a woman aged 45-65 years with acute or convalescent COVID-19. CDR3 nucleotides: TGCGCCAGCAGCTTGGACTTGTCCGGGGAGCTGTTTTTT. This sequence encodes CASSLDLSGELFF.